These 19 T cell receptor beta chains were all obtained from the same sample, sequenced in a study of regulatory and conventional T cells in RAG deficiency. The sorted conventional CD4+ T cells were CD25-low and CD127-high, with genomic DNA sequenced. The data were produced by immunoSEQ multiplex PCR, yet TCRdb's version contains in-frame clones alone and is incomplete. The data contain about 30,000 clones, about 75% of them singletons. The sample was also linked to a second study, of regulatory T cells. From that study: Primers: 52 TRBV forward and 13 TRBJ reverse.

The sequencing input was CD4+ effector T cells sorted from blood. Receptors were obtained from a human donor in good health.

This clone turned up a few times. The V call is TRBV4-1, the J call TRBJ1-6; no clear D gene. Between the trimmed V and J ends, which lost 0 bases and 9 bases, there was a span of 9 bases. The V gene's germline CDR1 is MGHRA and CDR2 YSYEKL. This CDR3 contains 14 residues. Written as DNA, the CDR3 is TGCGCCAGCAGCCAAGATCTGCGGAGTTCACCCCTCCACTTT. This sequence encodes CASSQDLRSSPLHF.

The CDR3 sequence: CASGRNSNQPQHF. The CDR3, as DNA: TGCGCCAGCGGAAGAAATAGCAATCAGCCCCAGCATTTT. The chain carries TRBV10-2 and TRBJ1-5, with D hard to call. Germline V gene lookup returns CDR1 WSHSY and CDR2 SAAADI. CDR3 length equals 13 residues. V shed 8 bases and J shed 0 bases, with 8 bases lying between them.

The rearrangement joins TRBV5-1 to TRBJ2-3; 15 bases match TRBD2. J was trimmed by 4 bases and V by 4 bases; bases with no gene match: 4. In germline, CDR1 is SGHRS, CDR2 YFSETQ. The CDR3 runs 16 residues. The CDR3 nucleotides are TGCGCCAGCAGCCCGCGGACTAGCGGGGGGGCAGATACGCAGTATTTT. As protein: CASSPRTSGGADTQYF.

The CDR3 protein is CASSTTALPNQPQHF. DNA of the CDR3: TGTGCCAGCAGTACGACTGCCCTCCCCAATCAGCCCCAGCATTTT. The rearrangement joins TRBV27 to TRBJ1-5, with unresolved D. The CDR3 length is 15 residues. CDR1 is MNHEY, CDR2 SMNVEV, per germline (reference sequence). Trimming left V 5 bases short and J 3 bases short, with 14 bases between.

The chain combines TRBV28 with TRBJ2-7; 10 nucleotides agree with TRBD1. V lost 2 bases to trimming and J lost 5 bases; unmatched junction nucleotides: 9. The CDR3 sequence is 16 residues long. Germline V CDR1 and CDR2: MDHEN, SYDVKM. The CDR3 coding sequence is TGTGCCAGCAGTTTAATTCCGGGACAGGGGAACCACGAGCAGTACTTC. It specifies CASSLIPGQGNHEQYF.

This rearrangement joins TRBV5-1 to TRBJ1-5, with TRBD1 matching 7 bases. The germline CDR1 and CDR2 sequences are SGHRS and YFSETQ. The V segment lost 0 bases and the J segment 1 base; nucleotides outside the gene matches: 7. CDR3 length equals 17 residues. CDR3 protein: CASSLGTGRGSNQPQHF. The CDR3, as DNA: TGCGCCAGCAGCTTGGGGACAGGTCGCGGAAGCAATCAGCCCCAGCATTTT. Full variable domain (remainder filled in from reference TRBV5-1 and TRBJ1-5): KAGVTQTPRYLIKTRGQQVTLSCSPISGHRSVSWYQQTPGQGLQFLFEYFSETQRNKGNFPGRFSGRQFSNSRSEMNVSTLELGDSALYLCASSLGTGRGSNQPQHFGDGTRLSIL.

V and J are TRBV28 and TRBJ2-2; TRBD2 is a possible D gene (5 bases). With 6 bases removed from V and 5 bases from J, the gap between germline ends came to 13 bases. This CDR3 has 14 amino acids. Germline loops: CDR1 MDHEN, CDR2 SYDVKM. This CDR3 is CASRLRRETGELFF. In DNA, the CDR3 is TGTGCCAGCAGGCTAAGACGGGAAACCGGGGAGCTGTTTTTT.

The chain links TRBV28 to TRBJ2-5; TRBD1 aligns across 12 bases. This CDR3 has 17 amino acids. The J segment lost 5 bases and the V segment lost 5 bases, leaving 12 bases of the junction unmatched. Germline V gene lookup returns CDR1 MDHEN and CDR2 SYDVKM. The CDR3 DNA sequence: TGTGCCAGCAGTATTACTCAGGGACAGGGGGCCCGGGAGACCCAGTACTTC. Protein sequence: CASSITQGQGARETQYF.

This chain links TRBV27 with TRBJ2-2, with D tentatively TRBD1 (5 bases). CDR1 and CDR2 (germline): MNHEY, SMNVEV (reference sequence). The CDR3 runs 16 residues. Trimming stripped 7 bases from V and 6 bases from J, with 21 bases between. The CDR3 bases are TGTGCCAGCACAAAAGGGGCGGCTGCACATTCCGGGGAGCTGTTTTTT. This sequence encodes CASTKGAAAHSGELFF.

The rearrangement joins TRBV5-6 to TRBJ2-1; D remains unclear. The CDR3 runs to 13 residues. Germline values: CDR1 SGHDT, CDR2 YYEEEE. The V gene lost 0 bases and the J gene lost 6 bases, with 7 bases spanning the gap. This CDR3 reads CASSLVSVNEQFF. The CDR3, as DNA: TGTGCCAGCAGCTTGGTCTCGGTCAATGAGCAGTTCTTC. Variable domain in full (rest from reference TRBV5-6 and TRBJ2-1): DAGVTQSPTHLIKTRGQQVTLRCSPKSGHDTVSWYQQALGQGPQFIFQYYEEEERQRGNFPDRFSGHQFPNYSSELNVNALLLGDSALYLCASSLVSVNEQFFGPGTRLTVL.

The chain links TRBV30 to TRBJ2-7, with D perhaps assigned TRBD1 or TRBD2 (7 bases each). Germline V CDR1 and CDR2: GTSNPN, SVGIG (reference sequence). The CDR3 length is 14 residues. Trimming took off 2 bases at V and 2 bases at J, with 13 bases between the two ends. In nucleotides, the CDR3 is TGTGCCTGGAGTAGCGGGACAGCCACCTACGAGCAGTACTTC. The encoded protein is CAWSSGTATYEQYF.

The genes are TRBV15 and TRBJ1-6; 7 bases are shared with TRBD1. Trimming cost V 2 bases and J 4 bases; bases outside gene matches: 5. Looked up from germline, CDR1 is LNHNV and CDR2 is YYDKDF (reference sequence). This CDR3 contains 16 residues. CDR3 loop: CATSRRGGTYNSPLHF. In DNA form, the CDR3 reads TGTGCCACCAGCAGACGAGGGGGCACGTATAATTCACCCCTCCACTTT.

This clone was detected only a few times. The V call is TRBV7-3, the J call TRBJ2-7; unclear D gene. CDR3 size: 15 residues. The V end lost 5 bases, the J end lost 3 bases, and 17 bases lay between the germline ends. Germline-derived CDR1 and CDR2 are SGHTA and FQGTGA. CDR3 in amino acids: CASSPLGRTFYEQYF. CDR3 in DNA: TGTGCCAGCAGCCCCCTCGGACGGACCTTCTACGAGCAGTACTTC.

The rearrangement uses TRBV6-1 and TRBJ1-2; perhaps TRBD1 as D (5 bases). Looked up from germline, CDR1 is MNHNS and CDR2 is SASEGT. V lost 8 bases, J lost 4 bases, and 14 bases lay in between. The CDR3 runs to 13 residues. CDR3 sequence: CASETVGSYGYTF. In nucleotides, the CDR3 is TGTGCCAGCGAGACAGTGGGAAGCTATGGCTACACCTTC.

This clone was found a few times. The chain combines TRBV5-1 with TRBJ1-6; D is uncertain. The germline V gene encodes CDR1 SGHRS and CDR2 YFSETQ. The CDR3 extends over 17 amino acids. The V end lost 0 bases, the J end lost 6 bases, and 16 bases lay between the germline ends. Written as DNA, the CDR3 is TGCGCCAGCAGCTTGGTGCTGCGCACCTCTGGTAATTCACCCCTCCACTTT. Protein product: CASSLVLRTSGNSPLHF.

This clone appeared a few times. The chain recombines TRBV9 with TRBJ2-7; D gene uncertain. Germline V CDR1 and CDR2: SGDLS, YYNGEE. There are 14 residues in the CDR3. V lost 0 bases to trimming and J lost 5 bases, with 12 bases between them. The CDR3 is CASSVDSGTNEQYF. The DNA for the CDR3 is TGTGCCAGCAGCGTAGATTCGGGTACGAACGAGCAGTACTTC.

The chain carries TRBV5-1 and TRBJ2-7, with 8 bases matching TRBD1. This CDR3 spans 14 amino acids. The ends lost 4 bases at V and 5 bases at J; junction bases unmatched: 8. Looked up from germline, CDR1 is SGHRS and CDR2 is YFSETQ. The CDR3 DNA is TGCGCCAGCAGCAGGACAGGGTCTGTGGACGAGCAGTACTTC. As protein: CASSRTGSVDEQYF.

V gene TRBV5-1 combines with J gene TRBJ1-5; TRBD1 aligns across 8 bases. Germline CDR1 SGHRS, CDR2 YFSETQ. V shed 0 bases, J shed 10 bases, and the junction held 9 bases outside the gene matches. The CDR3 runs to 15 residues. In nucleotides, the CDR3 is TGCGCCAGCAGCTTGGGTGGCGGACAGGGTCTACCCCAGCATTTT. Translation: CASSLGGGQGLPQHF.

This clone was detected a few times. This chain uses TRBV9 with TRBJ2-7; 10 bases line up with TRBD2. Germline CDR1 SGDLS, CDR2 YYNGEE. CDR3 length: 16 residues. V lost 0 bases to trimming and J lost 6 bases; unmatched junction nucleotides: 9. The CDR3 sequence: CASSVATGLALSEQYF. The CDR3 nucleotides are TGTGCCAGCAGCGTAGCGACGGGACTAGCGCTCTCCGAGCAGTACTTC.